Each of the 30 T cell receptor beta chains below was sequenced from the same sample in a study of T cells after posttransplantation cyclophosphamide. Generated by immunoSEQ multiplex PCR, the TCRdb table keeps only in-frame clones and is missing some. Of 25,000 to 30,000 clones listed, 86% were seen once; the top ten hold less than 3.5%. The sequencing input was PBMCs. The source of these receptors is a man aged 50 to 60.

This chain joins TRBV19 and TRBJ1-1; 7 bases are a match to TRBD1. Germline loops: CDR1 LNHDA, CDR2 SQIVND (reference sequence). With V trimmed by 6 bases and J by 5 bases, 9 bases remained unmatched. CDR3 size: 14 residues. CDR3 in DNA: TGTGCCAGTAGCTGGGGCAGGGGGTGGACTGAAGCTTTCTTT. It specifies CASSWGRGWTEAFF.

This clone was counted once. The rearrangement uses TRBV19 and TRBJ2-7, with D tentatively TRBD1 (7 bases). The CDR3 has 13 residues. From germline, CDR1 is LNHDA and CDR2 SQIVND (reference sequence). The germline V and J ends were trimmed by 6 bases and 4 bases, with 13 bases remaining between them. CDR3 sequence reads: CASRETGRYEQYF. The CDR3 DNA is TGTGCCAGTAGAGAGACAGGGAGGTACGAGCAGTACTTC.

This clone was found once. The rearrangement uses TRBV7-2 and TRBJ1-1, with unresolved D. The CDR3 contains 13 residues. The V end was cut by 1 base, the J end by 4 bases, with 7 bases between. CDR1 is SGHTA and CDR2 is FQGNSA in the germline V gene. The CDR3 spells CASSLEFRTEAFF. The CDR3 DNA reads as TGTGCCAGCAGCTTAGAATTTCGCACTGAAGCTTTCTTT. Combining the CDR3 with reference TRBV7-2 and TRBJ1-1 gives the whole variable domain GAGVSQSPSNKVTEKGKDVELRCDPISGHTALYWYRQSLGQGLEFLIYFQGNSAPDKSGLPSDRFSAERTGGSVSTLTIQRTQQEDSAVYLCASSLEFRTEAFFGQGTRLTVV.

V is TRBV5-1 and J is TRBJ1-1; no reliable D call. Trimming left V 4 bases short and J 0 bases short, with 10 bases between. The germline V gene has CDR1 SGHRS and CDR2 YFSETQ. This CDR3 has 14 amino acids. CDR3: CASSQEFLNTEAFF. The CDR3 DNA sequence: TGCGCCAGCAGCCAGGAATTCCTGAACACTGAAGCTTTCTTT.

The J gene is TRBJ1-2, the V gene TRBV5-8, with 8 bases matching TRBD1. V gave up 2 bases and J gave up 7 bases; unmatched junction bases: 1. Per the germline V gene, CDR1 is SGHTS and CDR2 is YDEGEE. This CDR3 contains 12 residues. CDR3 DNA sequence: TGTGCCAGCAGCTTCACAGGGGGTGGCTACACCTTC. Translated: CASSFTGGGYTF.

The chain has TRBV7-9 and TRBJ1-1; D is perhaps TRBD1 (5 bases). Germline values: CDR1 SEHNR, CDR2 FQNEAQ (reference sequence). Trimming pared 0 bases from V and 10 bases from J, leaving 9 bases between. CDR3 length: 12 residues. CDR3 residues: CASSLAWGGAFF. For the CDR3, the DNA is TGTGCCAGCAGCTTAGCATGGGGGGGAGCTTTCTTT. Drawing the rest from reference TRBV7-9 and TRBJ1-1, the complete variable domain is DTGVSQNPRHKITKRGQNVTFRCDPISEHNRLYWYRQTLGQGPEFLTYFQNEAQLEKSRLLSDRFSAERPKGSFSTLEIQRTEQGDSAMYLCASSLAWGGAFFGQGTRLTVV.

J is TRBJ2-3 and V is TRBV4-3; TRBD2 matches 7 bases. Looked up from germline, CDR1 is LGHNA and CDR2 is YSLEER. Trimming cost V 0 bases and J 0 bases; bases outside gene matches: 12. CDR3 length: 19 residues. The DNA of the CDR3 is TGCGCCAGCAGCCAAGATACGACGGGACTAAGAACTAGCACAGATACGCAGTATTTT. Translated, it gives CASSQDTTGLRTSTDTQYF.

J is TRBJ2-5 and V is TRBV11-3; weak D call: TRBD1 (6 bases). There are 16 residues in the CDR3. In germline, CDR1 is SGHNT, CDR2 YENEEA. V lost 0 bases to trimming and J lost 5 bases, with 16 bases between them. The CDR3 DNA reads TGTGCCAGCAGCTTAGATCATCCAGGGGAAGGGGAGACCCAGTACTTC. Translating gives CASSLDHPGEGETQYF.

This clone has a handful of counts. This chain links TRBV20-1 with TRBJ2-1; D remains ambiguous. Germline CDR1 and CDR2: DFQATT and SNEGSKA (reference sequence). The CDR3 runs 11 residues. In nucleotides, the CDR3 is TGCAGCCACACGAGGATCCATGAGCAGTTCTTC. It translates to CSHTRIHEQFF.

The chain uses TRBV7-8 and TRBJ2-7; possible D gene TRBD1, 6 bases. Germline loops: CDR1 SGHVS, CDR2 FQNEAQ. The CDR3 covers 13 residues. The V and J ends lost 5 bases and 0 bases respectively, with 8 bases between them. Here the CDR3 DNA reads TGTGCCAGCAGCCGGACAGACTCCTACGAGCAGTACTTC. Protein product: CASSRTDSYEQYF.

The chain joins TRBV27 to TRBJ2-7; D call uncertain. V lost 3 bases, J lost 3 bases, and 12 bases lay in between. The CDR3 has 14 residues. CDR1 and CDR2 from the germline V gene are MNHEY and SMNVEV (reference sequence). The CDR3 is CASSFLSPGYEQYF. CDR3 DNA sequence: TGTGCCAGCAGTTTCCTTAGTCCGGGCTACGAGCAGTACTTC.

CDR3 DNA: TGTGCCAGCCGCCGGGACAGCGCAACTAATGAAAAACTGTTTTTT. This gives the protein CASRRDSATNEKLFF. The V and J genes are TRBV6-6 and TRBJ1-4, with 7 positions matching TRBD1. Germline assignment: CDR1 MNHNY and CDR2 SVGAGI (reference sequence). This CDR3 region has 15 residues. V lost 8 bases and J lost 0; bases outside the gene matches: 6.

The genes are TRBV7-3 and TRBJ2-2; D is possibly TRBD2 (6 bases). Germline V lookup: CDR1 SGHTA, CDR2 FQGTGA. Trimming left V 5 bases short and J 3 bases short, with 7 bases between. This CDR3 is 13 amino acids long. The CDR3 region has the DNA TGTGCCAGCAGCACGGGGGACACCGGGGAGCTGTTTTTT. It yields the protein CASSTGDTGELFF.

This clone was counted only a few times. This sequence joins TRBV7-3 and TRBJ1-1; a possible D gene is TRBD1 (5 bases). This CDR3 contains 11 residues. Trimming took 3 bases from V and 10 from J, leaving 9 bases between them. The germline V gene has CDR1 SGHTA and CDR2 FQGTGA. The CDR3: CASSLGGVAFF. CDR3 DNA sequence: TGTGCCAGCAGCTTGGGGGGGGTAGCTTTCTTT.

J is TRBJ2-1 and V is TRBV5-4; 9 positions agree with TRBD1. The germline V gene has CDR1 SGHNT and CDR2 YYREEE (reference sequence). V gave up 1 base and J gave up 10 bases; unmatched junction bases: 6. This CDR3 has 14 residues. Here the CDR3 reads CASSLLQGAGEQFF. The CDR3 region has the DNA TGTGCCAGCAGCTTGTTACAGGGGGCAGGGGAGCAGTTCTTC.

The genes are TRBV5-1 and TRBJ2-3; possibly TRBD2 for D (6 bases). The germline gives CDR1 SGHRS, CDR2 YFSETQ. The CDR3 length is 15 residues. Trimming removed 2 bases from V and 2 bases from J, with 12 bases in between. In nucleotides, the CDR3 is TGCGCCAGCAGCTTTAGCGGATTAAACACAGATACGCAGTATTTT. Its protein product is CASSFSGLNTDTQYF.

The chain is built from TRBV5-1 and TRBJ1-3, with D possibly being TRBD1 (6 bases). The CDR3 covers 14 residues. Trimming left V 0 bases short and J 4 bases short, with 8 bases between. Germline values: CDR1 SGHRS, CDR2 YFSETQ. In DNA, the CDR3 is TGCGCCAGCAGCTTGGCAGGGACAGGAAACACCATATATTTT. Protein sequence: CASSLAGTGNTIYF. Filled out from reference TRBV5-1 and TRBJ1-3, the complete variable domain reads KAGVTQTPRYLIKTRGQQVTLSCSPISGHRSVSWYQQTPGQGLQFLFEYFSETQRNKGNFPGRFSGRQFSNSRSEMNVSTLELGDSALYLCASSLAGTGNTIYFGEGSWLTVV.

The chain couples TRBV10-3 to TRBJ2-7, with D possibly matching TRBD2 (6 bases). The germline gives CDR1 ENHRY, CDR2 SYGVKD. CDR3 size: 13 residues. Trimming took 7 bases from V and 1 from J, leaving 11 bases between them. CDR3: CAIMTGGSYEQYF. The CDR3 bases are TGTGCCATCATGACCGGGGGTTCCTACGAGCAGTACTTC.

The chain couples TRBV5-1 to TRBJ2-3, with a tentative D call TRBD2 (5 bases). The CDR3 contains 16 residues. Trimming cost V 0 bases and J 4 bases, with 15 bases left between them. In germline, CDR1 is SGHRS, CDR2 YFSETQ. CDR3 DNA: TGCGCCAGCAGCTTGGTATCGCCGGGGATCTCAGATACGCAGTATTTT. Its translation is CASSLVSPGISDTQYF.

V is TRBV14 and J is TRBJ1-4; D is unresolved. Trimming cost V 1 base and J 1 base, with 10 bases left between them. Germline V gene sequence: CDR1 SGHDN, CDR2 FVKESK. The CDR3 runs to 16 residues. CDR3 amino acids: CASSQAVGLTNEKLFF. In DNA form, the CDR3 reads TGTGCCAGCAGCCAAGCAGTCGGGTTAACTAATGAAAAACTGTTTTTT.

This rearrangement joins TRBV10-2 to TRBJ2-1; D might be TRBD2 (6 bases). This CDR3 is built from 13 residues. From germline, CDR1 is WSHSY and CDR2 SAAADI. The ends were cut back, 7 bases at V and 9 bases at J, with 16 bases in the middle. The CDR3 region is CASNPHRGSEQFF. CDR3 in DNA: TGCGCCAGCAATCCTCATCGGGGGAGTGAGCAGTTCTTC.

The gene calls are TRBV18 and TRBJ1-1; 7 bases map to TRBD1. The germline CDR1 and CDR2 sequences are KGHSH and LQKENI. After removal of 3 bases from V and 7 bases from J, the junction contained 11 bases not matched to a gene. CDR3 length equals 15 residues. This CDR3 is CASSPSQDRVGEAFF. In nucleotides, the CDR3 is TGTGCCAGCTCACCCTCCCAAGACAGGGTTGGTGAAGCTTTCTTT.

The V gene is TRBV29-1, the J gene TRBJ1-4, with TRBD1 matching 7 bases. The CDR3 loop spans 14 amino acids. The germline V gene has CDR1 SQVTM and CDR2 ANQGSEA. After removal of 7 bases from V and 4 bases from J, the junction contained 9 bases not matched to a gene. The CDR3 DNA sequence: TGCAGCGCCGGACAGGCTGAGAATAATGAAAAACTGTTTTTT. Translating gives CSAGQAENNEKLFF. Drawing the rest from reference TRBV29-1 and TRBJ1-4, the complete variable domain is SAVISQKPSRDICQRGTSLTIQCQVDSQVTMMFWYRQQPGQSLTLIATANQGSEATYESGFVIDKFPISRPNLTFSTLTVSNMSPEDSSIYLCSAGQAENNEKLFFGSGTQLSVL.

The chain is built from TRBV19 and TRBJ2-7; 7 bases match TRBD1. The junction had 10 bases not matched to a gene; V was cut back by 3 bases and J by 5 bases. Per the germline V gene, CDR1 is LNHDA and CDR2 is SQIVND (reference sequence). CDR3 length: 15 amino acids. CDR3 DNA sequence: TGTGCCAGTAGTATTCGAAGGGGGCTTGAGGACGAGCAGTACTTC. This translates into CASSIRRGLEDEQYF.

The V and J genes are TRBV7-9 and TRBJ1-4; 7 nucleotides align to TRBD1. The germline V gene encodes CDR1 SEHNR and CDR2 FQNEAQ (reference sequence). Losses at the gene ends were 3 bases for V and 5 bases for J; bases not matched to a gene: 6. The CDR3 runs 15 residues. CDR3 nucleotides: TGTGCCAGCAGCTTGCCCGGGACAGTAAATGAAAAACTGTTTTTT. It codes for CASSLPGTVNEKLFF. The full variable domain, in which reference TRBV7-9 and TRBJ1-4 provide the parts outside the CDR3, is DTGVSQNPRHKITKRGQNVTFRCDPISEHNRLYWYRQTLGQGPEFLTYFQNEAQLEKSRLLSDRFSAERPKGSFSTLEIQRTEQGDSAMYLCASSLPGTVNEKLFFGSGTQLSVL.

This clone was observed a handful of times. The chain employs TRBV2 and TRBJ2-3, with a possible D match to TRBD1 (6 bases). V lost 5 bases to trimming and J lost 6 bases, with 18 bases between them. The length of the CDR3 is 15 residues. Germline V lookup: CDR1 SNHLY, CDR2 FYNNEI. CDR3 sequence: CASSPGTFSKDTQYF. As DNA, the CDR3 is TGTGCCAGCAGTCCCGGGACATTTTCGAAGGATACGCAGTATTTT.

The chain combines TRBV18 with TRBJ2-7, with 7 positions matching TRBD2. V lost 3 bases and J lost 6; bases outside the gene matches: 14. CDR1 and CDR2 from the germline V gene are KGHSH and LQKENI. This CDR3 spans 16 amino acids. The CDR3 spells CASSPQSGDGGTEQYF. In DNA form, the CDR3 reads TGTGCCAGCTCACCCCAAAGCGGGGACGGCGGGACCGAGCAGTACTTC.

This clone was counted between two and nine times. Other DNA variants within this sample encode the same CDR3. This sequence joins TRBV30 and TRBJ1-6, with D uncertain. V was trimmed by 8 bases and J by 0 bases, leaving 11 bases between them. Germline V gives CDR1 GTSNPN, CDR2 SVGIG (reference sequence). This CDR3 region has 14 residues. The CDR3: CAQRQSSYNSPLHF. CDR3 coding DNA: TGTGCCCAGCGGCAGAGCTCCTATAATTCACCCCTCCACTTT.

The chain combines TRBV19 with TRBJ2-3, with 7 bases fitting TRBD1. Losses at the gene ends were 6 bases for V and 1 base for J; bases not matched to a gene: 10. The CDR3 is made up of 16 amino acids. Germline V gene lookup returns CDR1 LNHDA and CDR2 SQIVND (reference sequence). This chain's CDR3 is CASRLQGNAGTDTQYF. The CDR3 nucleotides read TGTGCCAGTAGACTACAGGGGAATGCGGGCACAGATACGCAGTATTTT.

This clone appeared once. This rearrangement joins TRBV7-9 to TRBJ2-2; 8 bases are a match to TRBD1. The V gene end was trimmed by 6 bases and the J gene end by 1 base; junction bases not matched to a gene: 7. The germline V gene encodes CDR1 SEHNR and CDR2 FQNEAQ (reference sequence). The CDR3 runs 16 residues. The CDR3 loop is CASRLSGTGNTGELFF. In DNA, the CDR3 is TGTGCCAGCAGACTTTCCGGGACAGGGAACACCGGGGAGCTGTTTTTT.